These 30 T cell receptor beta chains were all obtained from the same sample, sequenced in a study of identical twins' blood T cells. TCRdb reanalysed the 5' RACE reads using MiXCR and keeps one entry per CDR3 protein. This table holds 350,000 to 450,000 distinct CDR3 sequences, about 28% found once. The sample taken for sequencing was PBMCs. The receptors were sampled from a woman between 18 and 55 years old in good health.

The CDR3 here is CASSLDSTGLTETSSGELFF. As DNA, the CDR3 is TGCGCCAGCAGCTTGGACAGCACCGGGCTCACCGAAACCAGTTCCGGGGAGCTGTTTTTT. The J gene is TRBJ2-2, the V gene TRBV5-1; D remains unclear. CDR1 and CDR2 (germline): SGHRS, YFSETQ. The CDR3 extends over 20 amino acids. Trimming took off 0 bases at V and 6 bases at J, with 27 bases between the two ends. Complete variable domain (other parts from reference TRBV5-1 and TRBJ2-2): KAGVTQTPRYLIKTRGQQVTLSCSPISGHRSVSWYQQTPGQGLQFLFEYFSETQRNKGNFPGRFSGRQFSNSRSEMNVSTLELGDSALYLCASSLDSTGLTETSSGELFFGEGSRLTVL.

The rearrangement uses TRBV5-1 and TRBJ1-1; 7 positions agree with TRBD1. The V gene's germline CDR1 is SGHRS and CDR2 YFSETQ. V trimming: 4 bases; J trimming: 2 bases; junction bases outside the gene matches: 8. The CDR3 length is 15 residues. CDR3 sequence reads: CASSHRDRDNTEAFF. In nucleotides, the CDR3 is TGCGCCAGCAGCCACCGAGACAGGGATAACACTGAAGCTTTCTTT. The entire variable domain, with the rest obtained from reference TRBV5-1 and TRBJ1-1, is as follows: KAGVTQTPRYLIKTRGQQVTLSCSPISGHRSVSWYQQTPGQGLQFLFEYFSETQRNKGNFPGRFSGRQFSNSRSEMNVSTLELGDSALYLCASSHRDRDNTEAFFGQGTRLTVV.

Only a few counts were recorded for this clonotype. This chain joins TRBV14 and TRBJ2-1; 7 nucleotides line up with TRBD1. Germline loops: CDR1 SGHDN, CDR2 FVKESK. Losses at the gene ends were 1 base for V and 4 bases for J; bases not matched to a gene: 7. CDR3 length equals 16 residues. Written as DNA, the CDR3 is TGTGCCAGCAGCCAAGGGACAGGTATTACATACAATGAGCAGTTCTTC. It translates to CASSQGTGITYNEQFF.

Only a few counts were recorded for this clonotype. This chain connects TRBV2 to TRBJ2-1; no reliable D call. Germline V gene data show CDR1 as SNHLY and CDR2 as FYNNEI. Trimming shortened V by 1 base and J by 2 bases, and 15 bases separated the two germline ends. The CDR3 has 17 amino acids. The CDR3 nucleotides are TGTGCCAGCAGTGAAGGTCGCACCTACGTGACCTACAATGAGCAGTTCTTC. Residues: CASSEGRTYVTYNEQFF.

The sample holds a few counts of this clonotype. The chain recombines TRBV6-1 with TRBJ2-1; D is ambiguous. Trimming removed 10 bases from V and 7 bases from J, with 11 bases in between. The V gene's germline CDR1 is MNHNS and CDR2 SASEGT. The CDR3 has 11 amino acids. The DNA of the CDR3 is TGTGCCAACAAGTGGGGTAATGAGCAGTTCTTC. Its protein product is CANKWGNEQFF.

This clonotype occurred a few times. The chain employs TRBV19 and TRBJ1-5; the D gene is possibly TRBD1 (5 bases). Germline V CDR1 and CDR2: LNHDA, SQIVND (reference sequence). The V gene lost 4 bases and the J gene lost 3 bases, with 10 bases spanning the gap. The length of the CDR3 is 14 residues. CDR3 protein: CASSRQGVNQPQHF. The CDR3 region has the DNA TGTGCCAGTAGTAGGCAGGGAGTCAATCAGCCCCAGCATTTT.

This clonotype was detected a few times. The chain carries TRBV11-2 and TRBJ2-7; D uncertain. The V and J ends lost 5 bases and 1 base respectively, with 15 bases between them. Germline CDR1 reads SGHAT; CDR2 reads FQNNGV. CDR3 length: 15 amino acids. In DNA form, the CDR3 reads TGTGCCAGCAGCCCACTATTATGGTCGTCCTACGAGCAGTACTTC. Translation gives CASSPLLWSSYEQYF.

The CDR3 nucleotides read TGTGCCAGTAGTATGGGTCCTCCCCCCACTGAAGCTTTCTTT. Protein product: CASSMGPPPTEAFF. This chain uses TRBV19 with TRBJ1-1; no definite D call. V was cut by 3 bases and J by 4 bases, with 12 bases left in between. The germline V gene encodes CDR1 LNHDA and CDR2 SQIVND (reference sequence). The CDR3 length is 14 residues. Drawing the rest from reference TRBV19 and TRBJ1-1, the complete variable domain is DGGITQSPKYLFRKEGQNVTLSCEQNLNHDAMYWYRQDPGQGLRLIYYSQIVNDFQKGDIAEGYSVSREKKESFPLTVTSAQKNPTAFYLCASSMGPPPTEAFFGQGTRLTVV.

The chain is built from TRBV5-1 and TRBJ2-7; 7 bases map to TRBD1. The CDR3 sequence is 16 residues long. Trimming cost V 1 base and J 5 bases; bases outside gene matches: 12. In germline, CDR1 is SGHRS, CDR2 YFSETQ. The CDR3 sequence: CASSLFVLTGEHEQYF. Written as DNA, the CDR3 is TGCGCCAGCAGCTTGTTCGTCCTAACAGGGGAGCACGAGCAGTACTTC.

This clonotype has more than one count but fewer than ten. The rearrangement links TRBV7-8 to TRBJ1-6; unclear D gene. This CDR3 has 15 residues. The germline CDR1 and CDR2 sequences are SGHVS and FQNEAQ. V lost 1 base and J lost 0, with 4 bases in between. The CDR3 DNA is TGTGCCAGCAGCTTAGATGCCTCCTATAATTCACCCCTCCACTTT. Translation gives CASSLDASYNSPLHF. Looking up the rest from reference TRBV7-8 and TRBJ1-6 gives the full variable domain: GAGVSQSPRYKVAKRGQDVALRCDPISGHVSLFWYQQALGQGPEFLTYFQNEAQLDKSGLPSDRFFAERPEGSVSTLKIQRTQQEDSAVYLCASSLDASYNSPLHFGNGTRLTVT.

V usage is TRBV4-3 and J usage is TRBJ2-6; D not resolved. Per germline, CDR1 LGHNA and CDR2 YSLEER. The CDR3 is 15 residues long. Trimming took off 4 bases at V and 0 bases at J, with 7 bases between the two ends. DNA of the CDR3: TGCGCCAGCAGCCGGCATGGCTCTGGGGCCAACGTCCTGACTTTC. Translating gives CASSRHGSGANVLTF.

The rearrangement uses TRBV7-9 and TRBJ1-2; D is possibly TRBD1 (6 bases). Trimming took 1 base from V and 13 from J, leaving 16 bases between them. Germline-derived CDR1 and CDR2 are SEHNR and FQNEAQ (reference sequence). The CDR3 extends over 13 amino acids. The CDR3: CASSLGGQEESTF. In DNA, the CDR3 is TGTGCCAGCAGCTTAGGGGGACAAGAGGAGTCCACCTTC.

This clonotype was found a few times. J is TRBJ2-7 and V is TRBV6-2 or TRBV6-3; 7 nucleotides match TRBD1. Germline loops: CDR1 MNHEY, CDR2 SVGEGT. V gave up 9 bases and J gave up 5 bases; unmatched junction bases: 16. This CDR3 has 15 residues. The CDR3 loop reads CASWALRQGSHEQYF. In DNA form, the CDR3 reads TGTGCCAGTTGGGCCCTTCGACAGGGAAGCCACGAGCAGTACTTC.

The V call is TRBV7-9, the J call TRBJ1-4; maybe TRBD1 (5 bases). Germline V CDR1 and CDR2: SEHNR, FQNEAQ (reference sequence). CDR3 length equals 16 residues. V lost 7 bases and J 7 bases, leaving 22 bases between the germline ends. CDR3 protein: CASMKESGISGEKLFF. The CDR3 nucleotides are TGTGCCAGCATGAAAGAGTCAGGGATATCGGGTGAAAAACTGTTTTTT.

CDR3 sequence reads: CASSRGLGAYNEQFF. The CDR3 bases are TGTGCCAGCAGCCGGGGACTTGGGGCCTACAATGAGCAGTTCTTC. This chain joins TRBV11-2 and TRBJ2-1; D may be TRBD2 (6 bases). V lost 5 bases and J 2 bases, leaving 13 bases between the germline ends. Germline values: CDR1 SGHAT, CDR2 FQNNGV. The CDR3 has 15 amino acids.

The CDR3 DNA is TGTGCCAGCAGCTTTCGACAGGGTAGCAATCAGCCCCAGCATTTT. This codes for CASSFRQGSNQPQHF. V and J are TRBV7-2 and TRBJ1-5; 7 positions match TRBD1. There are 15 residues in the CDR3. V lost 3 bases, J lost 0 bases, and 2 bases stayed unmatched. Germline V gene data show CDR1 as SGHTA and CDR2 as FQGNSA.

Only a few counts were recorded for this clonotype. The chain combines TRBV20-1 with TRBJ1-2; D unresolved. Germline V gives CDR1 DFQATT, CDR2 SNEGSKA (reference sequence). The CDR3 sequence is 12 residues long. Trimming pared 5 bases from V and 8 bases from J, leaving 15 bases between. The CDR3 DNA reads TGCAGTGCTCGTAGGACGGAGGAGGGCTACACCTTC. Encoded protein: CSARRTEEGYTF.

This chain connects TRBV7-2 to TRBJ1-4; no firm D call. CDR1 and CDR2 from the germline V gene are SGHTA and FQGNSA. V dropped 5 bases and J dropped 4 bases, with 14 bases sitting between them. This CDR3 has 15 amino acids. The CDR3 region is CASSPQDASNEKLFF. The CDR3, as DNA: TGTGCCAGCAGCCCGCAGGACGCAAGTAATGAAAAACTGTTTTTT.

This clonotype was detected ten times or more. The V gene is TRBV5-1, the J gene TRBJ2-3, with D possibly called TRBD1 or TRBD2 (5 bases each). Trimming removed 4 bases at V and 6 bases at J, with 12 bases between. Germline V gene lookup returns CDR1 SGHRS and CDR2 YFSETQ. The CDR3 totals 13 residues. The CDR3 sequence is CASSPGTTDTQYF. The CDR3 coding sequence is TGCGCCAGCAGCCCCGGGACCACCGATACGCAGTATTTT. Supplemented by reference TRBV5-1 and TRBJ2-3, the full variable domain reads KAGVTQTPRYLIKTRGQQVTLSCSPISGHRSVSWYQQTPGQGLQFLFEYFSETQRNKGNFPGRFSGRQFSNSRSEMNVSTLELGDSALYLCASSPGTTDTQYFGPGTRLTVL.

The chain has TRBV20-1 and TRBJ2-3; 12 bases line up with TRBD2. Germline V gene data show CDR1 as DFQATT and CDR2 as SNEGSKA (reference sequence). The CDR3 totals 15 residues. Trimming removed 5 bases from V and 2 bases from J; junction bases left unmatched: 5. As DNA, the CDR3 is TGCAGTGCTGGGACTAGCGGGTGGGCCACAGATACGCAGTATTTT. Translated: CSAGTSGWATDTQYF.

This clonotype has more than one count but fewer than ten. V is TRBV12-3 or TRBV12-4 and J is TRBJ2-2; D not resolved. The length of the CDR3 is 14 residues. V lost 3 bases and J 2 bases, leaving 7 bases between the germline ends. The CDR3 protein is CASSFGPNTGELFF. In DNA form, the CDR3 reads TGTGCCAGCAGTTTCGGACCTAACACCGGGGAGCTGTTTTTT.

The rearrangement joins TRBV12-3 or TRBV12-4 to TRBJ1-5; D perhaps matches TRBD1 (5 bases). Trimming pared 1 base from V and 0 bases from J, leaving 7 bases between. This CDR3 spans 15 amino acids. The CDR3 sequence: CASSLDQGSNQPQHF. The CDR3 DNA reads TGTGCCAGCAGTTTAGACCAGGGTAGCAATCAGCCCCAGCATTTT.

In this sample, this clonotype turned up a few times. At one of its ends the junction is not consistent with the germline gene, which may arise from a read error. The chain employs TRBV29-1 and TRBJ1-1; D unresolved. CDR3 length equals 12 residues. Germline CDR1 and CDR2: SQVTM and ANQGSEA. CDR3 sequence reads: CGVVQRGTEAFF. The CDR3 DNA follows: TGCGGCGTGGTTCAGCGGGGCACTGAAGCTTTCTTT.

This clonotype was seen more than once but under ten times. CDR3 nucleotides: TGTGCCAGCAGCAAAATTAAGGGGGCGCGACAGGGCTACACCTTC. Translated: CASSKIKGARQGYTF. This chain connects TRBV28 to TRBJ1-2; 7 bases are shared with TRBD1. This CDR3 is 15 amino acids long. With V trimmed by 6 bases and J by 8 bases, 15 bases remained unmatched. CDR1 is MDHEN, CDR2 SYDVKM, per germline.

The chain recombines TRBV4-3 with TRBJ1-3; D is unresolved. Germline V CDR1 and CDR2: LGHNA, YSLEER. This CDR3 has 13 residues. The V and J ends lost 4 bases and 4 bases respectively, with 8 bases between them. CDR3 bases: TGCGCCAGCAGCCCCCCAGGCGGAAACACCATATATTTT. Encoded protein: CASSPPGGNTIYF.

This clonotype was recorded a few times. The V and J genes are TRBV7-8 and TRBJ1-1; tentative D call: TRBD1 (5 bases). V lost 1 base and J lost 0, with 9 bases in between. CDR3 length: 15 amino acids. Germline-derived CDR1 and CDR2 are SGHVS and FQNEAQ. CDR3 residues: CASSLVLGLNTEAFF. CDR3 nucleotide sequence: TGTGCCAGCAGCTTAGTTTTGGGACTGAACACTGAAGCTTTCTTT.

The chain uses TRBV5-1 and TRBJ1-4; no reliable D call. The CDR3 sequence is 15 residues long. The germline CDR1 and CDR2 sequences are SGHRS and YFSETQ. Between the trimmed V and J ends, which lost 4 bases and 0 bases, there was a span of 10 bases. CDR3 loop: CASSRETTTNEKLFF. For the CDR3, the DNA is TGCGCCAGCAGCCGGGAGACAACAACTAATGAAAAACTGTTTTTT. Full variable domain (rest looked up from reference TRBV5-1 and TRBJ1-4): KAGVTQTPRYLIKTRGQQVTLSCSPISGHRSVSWYQQTPGQGLQFLFEYFSETQRNKGNFPGRFSGRQFSNSRSEMNVSTLELGDSALYLCASSRETTTNEKLFFGSGTQLSVL.

This chain links TRBV20-1 with TRBJ2-3; 9 positions agree with TRBD2. The CDR3 is made up of 14 amino acids. The germline CDR1 and CDR2 sequences are DFQATT and SNEGSKA (reference sequence). Trimming took 4 bases from V and 0 from J; bases not matched to a gene: 2. CDR3: CSATGLASTDTQYF. Written as DNA, the CDR3 is TGCAGTGCTACGGGACTAGCCAGCACAGATACGCAGTATTTT.

The chain joins TRBV7-9 to TRBJ1-3; the match to TRBD1 covers 9 bases. The CDR3 totals 11 residues. With V trimmed by 8 bases and J by 7 bases, 0 bases remained unmatched. Germline V lookup: CDR1 SEHNR, CDR2 FQNEAQ (reference sequence). DNA of the CDR3: TGTGCCAGCGGGACAGGGAACACCATATATTTT. Amino acid sequence: CASGTGNTIYF.

This chain joins TRBV7-2 and TRBJ1-2; 9 bases map to TRBD1. The CDR3 extends over 14 amino acids. V gave up 5 bases and J gave up 6 bases; unmatched junction bases: 7. The V gene's germline CDR1 is SGHTA and CDR2 FQGNSA. This CDR3 reads CASSVGQGINGYTF. CDR3 nucleotides: TGTGCCAGCAGCGTTGGACAGGGGATTAATGGCTACACCTTC.